This TCR beta chain was sequenced in a study of T-cell memory formation after mild COVID-19. Study-wide points: For contracting clones, CD4+ ones sat mainly in CM and EM, CD8+ in EMRA. The pre-infection memory compartment contained some responding clones, suggesting cross-reactive memory joined.

TCRdb re-analysed the 5' RACE reads in MiXCR, keeping a single row per CDR3 protein. The table shows 200,000 to 250,000 distinct CDR3 sequences, with about 10% occurring only once. Germline CDR1 is SGHTA and CDR2 is FQGNSA. Trimming removed 8 bases from V and 3 bases from J, with 19 bases in between. The CDR3 sequence is 15 residues long. This clonotype has a handful of counts. Its antigen is as yet unknown. The sequencing sample was made of PBMCs or a T cell subset sorted from them (not recorded which). The V call is TRBV7-2, the J call TRBJ1-2, with TRBD1 as a possible D gene (5 bases). The sequence derives from a man aged 18 to 29 who had mild COVID-19 (a few samples of this study predate the infection). Cell type and time point are not known. DNA of the CDR3: TGTGCCAGCCGTCCCCGACCAACGGGGCACTATGGCTACACCTTC. It yields the protein CASRPRPTGHYGYTF. Full variable domain (rest looked up from reference TRBV7-2 and TRBJ1-2): GAGVSQSPSNKVTEKGKDVELRCDPISGHTALYWYRQSLGQGLEFLIYFQGNSAPDKSGLPSDRFSAERTGGSVSTLTIQRTQQEDSAVYLCASRPRPTGHYGYTFGSGTRLTVV.